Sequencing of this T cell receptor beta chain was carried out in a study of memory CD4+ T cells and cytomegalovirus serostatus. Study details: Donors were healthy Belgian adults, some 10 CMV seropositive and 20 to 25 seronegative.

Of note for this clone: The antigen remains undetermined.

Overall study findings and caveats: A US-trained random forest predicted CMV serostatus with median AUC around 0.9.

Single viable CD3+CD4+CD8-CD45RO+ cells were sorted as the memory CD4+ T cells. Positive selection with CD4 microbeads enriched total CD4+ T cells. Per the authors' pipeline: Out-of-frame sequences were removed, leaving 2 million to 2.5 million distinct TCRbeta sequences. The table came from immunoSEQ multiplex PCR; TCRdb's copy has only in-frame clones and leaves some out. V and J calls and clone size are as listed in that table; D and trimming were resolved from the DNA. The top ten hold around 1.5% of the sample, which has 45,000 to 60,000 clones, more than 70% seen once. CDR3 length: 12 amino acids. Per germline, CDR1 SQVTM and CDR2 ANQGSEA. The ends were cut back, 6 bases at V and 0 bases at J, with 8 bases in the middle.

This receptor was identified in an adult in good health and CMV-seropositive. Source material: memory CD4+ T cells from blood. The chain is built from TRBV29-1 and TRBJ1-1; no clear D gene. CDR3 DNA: TGCAGCGTGGACGTTATGAACACTGAAGCTTTCTTT. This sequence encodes CSVDVMNTEAFF. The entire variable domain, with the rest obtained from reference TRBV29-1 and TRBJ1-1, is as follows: SAVISQKPSRDICQRGTSLTIQCQVDSQVTMMFWYRQQPGQSLTLIATANQGSEATYESGFVIDKFPISRPNLTFSTLTVSNMSPEDSSIYLCSVDVMNTEAFFGQGTRLTVV.